The 22 T cell receptor beta chains presented below share a single source sample, sequenced in a study of vaccination and CD4 T cells after COVID-19. The treatment denotes: roughly 10-day PBMC culture with coronavirus spike peptide pools or control peptides (ViraFEST assay). Their antigens are not known. The Oncomine TCR Beta short-read assay sequenced DNA from cultured CD4+ T cells. One entry per CDR3 protein results from TCRdb running MiXCR on the PCR reads. This table has 10,000 or so distinct CDR3 sequences, around 77% appearing once. The sample taken for sequencing was CD4+ T cells from blood, cultured in vitro. The origin of the receptors is a human donor who had recovered from COVID-19.

The chain couples TRBV7-2 to TRBJ2-5, with TRBD2 matching over 14 bases. This CDR3 contains 16 residues. Per the germline V gene, CDR1 is SGHTA and CDR2 is FQGNSA. The junction had 4 bases not matched to a gene; V was cut back by 3 bases and J by 4 bases. CDR3 nucleotide sequence: TGTGCCAGCAGCTTCCAGACTAGCGGGAGGGCAGAGACCCAGTACTTC. Protein sequence: CASSFQTSGRAETQYF.

This sequence joins TRBV7-8 and TRBJ1-1, with D unresolved. CDR3 length: 13 amino acids. The germline V gene encodes CDR1 SGHVS and CDR2 FQNEAQ. Trimming left V 1 base short and J 8 bases short, with 11 bases between. CDR3 bases: TGTGCCAGCAGCTTAGTGGACGGTCTAGAAGCTTTCTTT. This sequence encodes CASSLVDGLEAFF.

The chain couples TRBV6-5 to TRBJ1-5, with D possibly TRBD1 on 6 matching bases. The CDR3 covers 15 residues. Germline assignment: CDR1 MNHEY and CDR2 SVGAGI. Trimming pared 2 bases from V and 0 bases from J, leaving 8 bases between. The CDR3 region has the DNA TGTGCCAGCAGTTACCAGGGGTCTAGCAATCAGCCCCAGCATTTT. As protein: CASSYQGSSNQPQHF.

The rearrangement uses TRBV28 and TRBJ1-1; D is uncertain. In germline, CDR1 is MDHEN, CDR2 SYDVKM. CDR3 size: 11 residues. V was shortened by 6 bases and J by 1 base, with 3 bases between the two germline ends. The CDR3 spells CASRANTEAFF. The CDR3 DNA reads TGTGCCAGCAGGGCGAACACTGAAGCTTTCTTT.

The chain employs TRBV7-2 and TRBJ1-2; D call uncertain. Looked up from germline, CDR1 is SGHTA and CDR2 is FQGNSA. CDR3 length: 14 residues. Trimming shortened V by 1 base and J by 4 bases, and 10 bases separated the two germline ends. CDR3 loop: CASSLVGSVYGYTF. DNA for the CDR3: TGTGCCAGCAGCTTAGTTGGGTCTGTCTATGGCTACACCTTC. Drawing the rest from reference TRBV7-2 and TRBJ1-2, the complete variable domain is GAGVSQSPSNKVTEKGKDVELRCDPISGHTALYWYRQSLGQGLEFLIYFQGNSAPDKSGLPSDRFSAERTGGSVSTLTIQRTQQEDSAVYLCASSLVGSVYGYTFGSGTRLTVV.

The genes are TRBV11-2 and TRBJ1-2; D is unclear. This CDR3 spans 15 amino acids. V was trimmed by 5 bases and J by 8 bases, leaving 21 bases between them. CDR1 and CDR2 from the germline V gene are SGHAT and FQNNGV. The CDR3, as DNA: TGTGCCAGCAGCGAGCCCCTGAGGGTAAGGAGCGGCTACACCTTC. This translates into CASSEPLRVRSGYTF.

This chain uses TRBV20-1 with TRBJ1-5; perhaps TRBD1 as D (6 bases). V lost 6 bases and J lost 3, with 15 bases in between. CDR1 is DFQATT, CDR2 SNEGSKA, per germline (reference sequence). The CDR3 length is 14 residues. The CDR3 bases are TGCAGTGCCACAAGAACAGGGAACAATCAGCCCCAGCATTTT. Amino acids: CSATRTGNNQPQHF.

The chain employs TRBV24-1 and TRBJ1-5; D is unresolved. Germline V gene lookup returns CDR1 KGHDR and CDR2 SFDVKD. The CDR3 spans 15 residues. The germline V and J ends were trimmed by 6 bases and 3 bases, with 14 bases remaining between them. The CDR3 region has the DNA TGTGCCACCAGTAAAGGACTGGGGAACAATCAGCCCCAGCATTTT. Its protein is CATSKGLGNNQPQHF.

The chain is built from TRBV7-8 and TRBJ2-1, with D tentatively TRBD1 or TRBD2 (6 bases each). Per the germline V gene, CDR1 is SGHVS and CDR2 is FQNEAQ. The CDR3 extends over 15 amino acids. Trimming pared 5 bases from V and 2 bases from J, leaving 13 bases between. CDR3 residues: CASSRGGGPYNEQFF. The CDR3 region has the DNA TGTGCCAGCAGCCGTGGAGGGGGTCCCTACAATGAGCAGTTCTTC.

This clonotype has a handful of counts. The V call is TRBV7-9, the J call TRBJ1-1; TRBD1 agrees at 8 bases. The germline V gene has CDR1 SEHNR and CDR2 FQNEAQ (reference sequence). V lost 5 bases to trimming and J lost 1 base; unmatched junction nucleotides: 3. The CDR3 is 14 residues long. In nucleotides, the CDR3 is TGTGCCAGCAGCCCGGGACAGGCGAACACTGAAGCTTTCTTT. Its translation is CASSPGQANTEAFF.

The V and J genes are TRBV15 and TRBJ1-6; possibly TRBD1 for D (5 bases). Germline V gene lookup returns CDR1 LNHNV and CDR2 YYDKDF (reference sequence). The CDR3 contains 17 residues. V dropped 3 bases and J dropped 7 bases, with 19 bases sitting between them. Here the CDR3 DNA reads TGTGCCACCAGCAGGGACTCAGGGAGGGGATCGAATTCACCCCTCCACTTT. Translation: CATSRDSGRGSNSPLHF.

The V call is TRBV6-2 or TRBV6-3, the J call TRBJ2-5; D possibly matches TRBD1 or TRBD2 (5 bases each). This CDR3 spans 14 amino acids. The V gene lost 7 bases and the J gene lost 5 bases, with 17 bases spanning the gap. Germline values: CDR1 MNHEY, CDR2 SVGEGT. The CDR3 sequence is CASNYVGGRETQYF. CDR3 bases: TGTGCCAGCAACTACGTTGGGGGAAGGGAGACCCAGTACTTC.

J is TRBJ2-7 and V is TRBV5-1; D is unclear. Germline loops: CDR1 SGHRS, CDR2 YFSETQ. This CDR3 spans 15 amino acids. The germline V and J ends were trimmed by 0 bases and 2 bases, with 12 bases remaining between them. The CDR3 sequence: CASSLDTISPYEQYF. The CDR3 DNA is TGCGCCAGCAGCTTGGATACGATAAGCCCCTACGAGCAGTACTTC.

The genes are TRBV6-2 or TRBV6-3 and TRBJ1-2, with a possible D match to TRBD1 (6 bases). This CDR3 is built from 12 residues. Between the trimmed V and J ends, which lost 5 bases and 4 bases, there was a span of 8 bases. Germline CDR1 is MNHEY and CDR2 is SVGEGT. The CDR3 spells CASSDRLYGYTF. The DNA of the CDR3 is TGTGCCAGCAGTGACAGGCTCTATGGCTACACCTTC.

This clonotype occurred once. This chain connects TRBV20-1 to TRBJ1-4; no definite D call. Per the germline V gene, CDR1 is DFQATT and CDR2 is SNEGSKA (reference sequence). The V and J ends lost 6 bases and 3 bases respectively, with 8 bases between them. The CDR3 covers 12 residues. The CDR3 region is CSAGRANEKLFF. The CDR3 coding sequence is TGCAGTGCAGGGAGGGCTAATGAAAAACTGTTTTTT.

This sequence joins TRBV7-6 and TRBJ1-2; TRBD1 aligns across 8 bases. Germline CDR1 is SGHVS and CDR2 is FNYEAQ. The ends lost 2 bases at V and 4 bases at J; junction bases unmatched: 3. This CDR3 is built from 14 residues. The CDR3: CASSLQGAGYGYTF. CDR3 nucleotide sequence: TGTGCCAGCAGCTTACAGGGGGCAGGCTATGGCTACACCTTC.

The rearrangement links TRBV15 to TRBJ1-2, with TRBD1 as a possible D gene (5 bases). The germline V and J ends were trimmed by 1 base and 0 bases, with 9 bases remaining between them. Germline CDR1 LNHNV, CDR2 YYDKDF (reference sequence). The CDR3 sequence is 15 residues long. This CDR3 is CATSRVGRANYGYTF. CDR3 nucleotides: TGTGCCACCAGCAGAGTCGGCAGGGCTAACTATGGCTACACCTTC.

V is TRBV24-1 and J is TRBJ2-1; TRBD2 agrees at 10 bases. V shed 3 bases, J shed 3 bases, and the junction held 4 bases outside the gene matches. The germline V gene encodes CDR1 KGHDR and CDR2 SFDVKD. The CDR3 runs to 16 residues. The DNA for the CDR3 is TGTGCCACCAGTGATGGGACTAGCGCAGACTACAATGAGCAGTTCTTC. This gives the protein CATSDGTSADYNEQFF.

With respect to this clonotype: An end of the junction does not agree with germline; a read error may underlie this. The chain couples TRBV7-6 to TRBJ2-5; D possibly uses TRBD1 or TRBD2 (5 bases each). Looked up from germline, CDR1 is SGHVS and CDR2 is FNYEAQ. CDR3 length equals 11 residues. The CDR3 sequence is CASSQGETQCF. The DNA of the CDR3 is TGTGCCAGCAGTCAAGGGGAGACCCAGTGCTTC.

This clonotype was observed a single time. The chain employs TRBV20-1 and TRBJ2-7; 7 bases are shared with TRBD1. CDR1 is DFQATT and CDR2 is SNEGSKA in the germline V gene (reference sequence). There are 13 residues in the CDR3. The trim removed 6 bases at V and 0 bases at J, leaving 5 bases unmatched. CDR3 loop: CSAHRDSSYEQYF. The CDR3 DNA is TGCAGTGCCCATCGGGACAGCTCCTACGAGCAGTACTTC.

The chain recombines TRBV20-1 with TRBJ2-5; D is unclear. The CDR3 covers 14 residues. V lost 4 bases and J lost 5, with 17 bases in between. Germline lookup yields CDR1 DFQATT and CDR2 SNEGSKA (reference sequence). CDR3 sequence reads: CSAKDPGRSETQYF. The CDR3 DNA follows: TGCAGTGCTAAAGATCCTGGCAGGTCGGAGACCCAGTACTTC.

The chain employs TRBV11-2 and TRBJ2-2; no clear D gene. V lost 5 bases, J lost 4 bases, and 8 bases lay in between. CDR1 and CDR2 (germline): SGHAT, FQNNGV. The CDR3 contains 13 residues. CDR3 sequence: CASSLPPTGELFF. The CDR3 DNA is TGTGCCAGCAGCCTCCCTCCCACCGGGGAGCTGTTTTTT.